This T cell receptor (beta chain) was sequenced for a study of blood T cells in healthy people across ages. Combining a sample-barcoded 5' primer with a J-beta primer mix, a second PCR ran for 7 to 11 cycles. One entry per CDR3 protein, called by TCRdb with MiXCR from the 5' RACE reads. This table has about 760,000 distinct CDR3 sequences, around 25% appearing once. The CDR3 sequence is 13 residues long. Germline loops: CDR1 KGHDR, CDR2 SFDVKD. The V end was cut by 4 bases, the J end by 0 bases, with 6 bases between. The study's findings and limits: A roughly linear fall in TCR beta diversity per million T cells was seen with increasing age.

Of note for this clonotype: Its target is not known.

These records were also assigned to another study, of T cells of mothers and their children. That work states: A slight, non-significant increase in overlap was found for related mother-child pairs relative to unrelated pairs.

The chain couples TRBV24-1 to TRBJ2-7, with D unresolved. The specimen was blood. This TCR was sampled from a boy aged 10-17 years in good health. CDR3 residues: CATSESRSYEQYF. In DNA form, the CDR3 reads TGTGCCACCAGTGAGTCACGCTCCTACGAGCAGTACTTC.